This TCR beta chain was captured by sequencing in a study of shared clonotypes between healthy human individuals. About the research overall: Per donor, CD8 memory used one plate, CD8 naive used two, CD4 memory used three and CD4 naive used three.

Study conclusions and caveats: A generally larger estimated richness was seen in naive subsets than in memory subsets. Unshared clonotypes carried lower generation probabilities than those common to all four donors.

CDR3 length equals 13 residues. Trimming at V came to 5 bases and at J to 7 bases, leaving 7 bases not matched to a gene. Germline V gene lookup returns CDR1 SGHVS and CDR2 FQNEAQ. The authors loaded about 0.2 ug DNA, approximately 30,000 T cell genomes, into sorted-subset replicate PCRs. Clones were sequenced by immunoSEQ multiplex PCR, and TCRdb holds only the in-frame ones, with some missing. The data show hundreds of thousands of clones, more than 70% seen once. Concerning this clone: The antigen remains unidentified.

This sequence joins TRBV7-8 and TRBJ1-2; 7 nucleotides line up with TRBD1. The sequenced sample consisted of memory CD4+ T cells sorted from blood. Subset: CD45RA-negative fraction. The receptor was isolated from a young woman in good health. The CDR3 bases are TGTGCCAGCAGCCTTCAGACAGGGTCTGGCTACACCTTC. Its translation is CASSLQTGSGYTF.